This TCR beta chain was identified in a study of T cells expressing NK-cell markers. There are 17 residues in the CDR3. Germline V gene data show CDR1 as SSHAT and CDR2 as FNYEAQ (reference sequence). TCRdb processed the 5' RACE reads again and assigns one entry to each CDR3 protein, with no DNA. Its clone listing holds over 150,000 distinct CDR3 sequences. The genes are TRBV7-7 and TRBJ2-5; the D call of TRBD1 rests on TCRdb alone, since no DNA is present to check it. The sample was blood T cells: a sorted CD56 or NKG2C T cell subset, CD4+ or CD8+ T cells, or bulk PBMC T cells (not recorded which). The clonotype originates from a man aged 18-75 years in good health. The CDR3 here is CASSLRTRDALGETQYF. Based on the CDR3 plus reference TRBV7-7 and TRBJ2-5, the full variable domain is GAGVSQSPRYKVTKRGQDVTLRCDPISSHATLYWYQQALGQGPEFLTYFNYEAQPDKSGLPSDRFSAERPEGSISTLTIQRTEQRDSAMYRCASSLRTRDALGETQYFGPGTRLLVL.